This T cell receptor (beta chain) is from a study of blood T cell repertoires in COVID-19. Looking at the study overall: Italy, Spain and the United States were the sources of the convalescent and acute COVID-19 samples.

This CDR3 contains 16 residues. Trimming at V came to 4 bases and at J to 4 bases, leaving 8 bases not matched to a gene. The germline gives CDR1 SGHVS, CDR2 FQNEAQ. How the authors handled the data: Estimation of nucleated cell counts was performed using reference gene primer amplification. Clones were read by immunoSEQ multiplex PCR, and TCRdb kept only the in-frame ones, dropping some. V and J calls and clone size are those listed in that table; D and trimming were worked out from the DNA. The table records a few hundred thousand clones, around 89% of them present only once. The origin of this receptor is a man between 18 and 35 years old who had recovered from COVID-19. The J gene is TRBJ2-2, the V gene TRBV7-8, with 8 bases that match TRBD2. The sequenced sample was PBMCs or T cells enriched from blood (not recorded which). The CDR3: CASSSLLAVTTGELFF. For the CDR3, the DNA is TGTGCCAGCAGCTCGTTACTAGCGGTTACCACCGGGGAGCTGTTTTTT.